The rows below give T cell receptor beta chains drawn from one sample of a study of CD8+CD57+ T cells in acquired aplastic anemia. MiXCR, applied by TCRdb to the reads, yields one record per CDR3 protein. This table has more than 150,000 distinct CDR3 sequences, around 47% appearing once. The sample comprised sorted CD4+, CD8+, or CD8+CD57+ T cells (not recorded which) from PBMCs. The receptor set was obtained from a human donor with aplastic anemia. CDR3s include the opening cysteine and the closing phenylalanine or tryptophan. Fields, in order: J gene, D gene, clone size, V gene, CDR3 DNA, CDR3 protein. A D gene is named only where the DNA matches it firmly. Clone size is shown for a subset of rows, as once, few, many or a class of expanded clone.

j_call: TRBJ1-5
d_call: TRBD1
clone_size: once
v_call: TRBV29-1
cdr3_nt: TGCAGCGTCACAACCGGGACAGGGGGAAATCAGCCCCAGCATTTT
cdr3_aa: CSVTTGTGGNQPQHF

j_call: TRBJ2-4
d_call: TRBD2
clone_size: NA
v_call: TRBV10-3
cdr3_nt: TGTGCCATCAGTGATGAGGGCGGGGGAAGCATTCAGTACTTC
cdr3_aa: CAISDEGGGSIQYF

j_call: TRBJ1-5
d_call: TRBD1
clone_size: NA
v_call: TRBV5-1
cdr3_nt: TGCGCCAGCAGCCTCAGTACAGGGGCCAATCAGCCCCAGCATTTT
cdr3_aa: CASSLSTGANQPQHF

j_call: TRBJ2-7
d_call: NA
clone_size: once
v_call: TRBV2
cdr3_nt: TGTGCCAGCAGCGAAGATCGGACGGCCGCCTACGGGCAGTACTTC
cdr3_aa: CASSEDRTAAYGQYF

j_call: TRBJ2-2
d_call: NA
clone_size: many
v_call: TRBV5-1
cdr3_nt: TGCGCCAGCAGTTGGACGGACTCGAACACCGGGGAGCTGTTTTTT
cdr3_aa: CASSWTDSNTGELFF

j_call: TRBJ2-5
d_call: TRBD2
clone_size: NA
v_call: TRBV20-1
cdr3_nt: TGCGGTGCTAGATCGGGACTAGCGGGTCCGCAGCGGACCCAGCACTTC
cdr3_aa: CGARSGLAGPQRTQHF

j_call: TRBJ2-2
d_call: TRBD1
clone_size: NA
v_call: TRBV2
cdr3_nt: TGTGCCAGCTCGCAACAGGGGACCGGGGAGCTGTTTTTT
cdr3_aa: CASSQQGTGELFF

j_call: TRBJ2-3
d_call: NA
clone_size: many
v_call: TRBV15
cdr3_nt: TGTGCCACCAGCAGAGGAAGGGCAGATACGCAGTATTTT
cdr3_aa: CATSRGRADTQYF

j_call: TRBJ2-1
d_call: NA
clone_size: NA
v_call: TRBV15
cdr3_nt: TGTGCCACCAGCAGAGGAGGGGAATTCAATGAGCAGTTCTTC
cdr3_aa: CATSRGGEFNEQFF

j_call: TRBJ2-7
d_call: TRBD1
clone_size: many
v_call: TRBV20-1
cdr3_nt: TGCAGTGCTAGATACAGGGGGCAAGGCGAGCAGTACTTC
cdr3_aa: CSARYRGQGEQYF

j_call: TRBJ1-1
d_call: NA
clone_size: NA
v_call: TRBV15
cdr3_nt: TGTGCCACCAGCAGAGGTTTGAACACTGAAGCTTTCTTT
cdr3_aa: CATSRGLNTEAFF

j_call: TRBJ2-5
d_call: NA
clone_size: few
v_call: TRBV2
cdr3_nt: TGTGCCAGCAGTGAAGGCACAAGCCAAGAGACCCAGTACTTC
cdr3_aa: CASSEGTSQETQYF

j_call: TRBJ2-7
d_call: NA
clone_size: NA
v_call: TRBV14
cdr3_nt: TGTGCCAGCAGCCTGCGGGCCAACTCCTACGAGCAGTACTTC
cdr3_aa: CASSLRANSYEQYF

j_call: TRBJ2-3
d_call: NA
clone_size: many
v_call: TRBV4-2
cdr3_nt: TGTGCCAGCAGCCAAGTCAAAGGGGATACGCAGTATTTT
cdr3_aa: CASSQVKGDTQYF

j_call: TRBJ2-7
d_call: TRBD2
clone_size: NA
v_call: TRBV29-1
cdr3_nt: TGCAGCGTTGGAAGCGGGAGGGCCACCTACGAGCAGTACTTC
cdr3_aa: CSVGSGRATYEQYF

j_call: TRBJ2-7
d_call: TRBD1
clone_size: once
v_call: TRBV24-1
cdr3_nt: TGTGCTCACAGGGGCCGAAGCTCCTACGAGCAGTACTTC
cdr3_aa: CAHRGRSSYEQYF

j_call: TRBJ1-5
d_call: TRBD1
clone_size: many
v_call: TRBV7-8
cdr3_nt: TGTGCCAGCAGCTTAAGGAGGGGGCCGGTTCAGCCCCAGCATTTT
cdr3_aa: CASSLRRGPVQPQHF

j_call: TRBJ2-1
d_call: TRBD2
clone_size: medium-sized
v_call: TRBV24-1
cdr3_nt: TGTGCCACCAGCCCTAGCGGGGGCTACAATGAGCAGTTCTTC
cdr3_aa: CATSPSGGYNEQFF

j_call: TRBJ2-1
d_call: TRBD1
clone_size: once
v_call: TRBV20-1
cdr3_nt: TGCAGTGCTAGAGAATGGACAGGGCTGGGTGAGCAGTTCTTC
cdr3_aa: CSAREWTGLGEQFF

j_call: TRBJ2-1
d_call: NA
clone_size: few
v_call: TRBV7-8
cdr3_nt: TGTGCCAGCAGCCCTAGCGATGAGCAGTTCTTC
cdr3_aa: CASSPSDEQFF

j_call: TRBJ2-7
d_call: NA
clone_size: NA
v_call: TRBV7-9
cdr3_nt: TGTGCCAGCAGCTTATCTGGGACGGGGGCAAGCGAGCAGTACTTC
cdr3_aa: CASSLSGTGASEQYF

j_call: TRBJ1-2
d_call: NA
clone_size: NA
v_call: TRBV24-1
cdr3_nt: TGTGCCACCCAGACCAGGGATGCTAACTATGGCTACACCTTC
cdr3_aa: CATQTRDANYGYTF

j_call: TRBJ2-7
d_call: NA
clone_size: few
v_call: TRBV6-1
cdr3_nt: TGTGCCAGCAGTGAAGCTGGCGGGGCGGCCTACGAGCAGTACTTC
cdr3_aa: CASSEAGGAAYEQYF

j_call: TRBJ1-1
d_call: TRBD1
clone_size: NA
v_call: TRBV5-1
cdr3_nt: TGCGCCAGCAGCAACGGACAGGGTGGCACTGAAGCTTTCTTT
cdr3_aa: CASSNGQGGTEAFF

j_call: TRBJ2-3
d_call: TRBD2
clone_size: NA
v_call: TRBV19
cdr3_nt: TGTGCCAGTAAACGGGGGGCAGATACGCAGTATTTT
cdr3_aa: CASKRGADTQYF

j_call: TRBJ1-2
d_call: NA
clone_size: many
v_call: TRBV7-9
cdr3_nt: TGTGCCAGCAGCTTTGACTACTATGGCTACACCTTC
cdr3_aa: CASSFDYYGYTF

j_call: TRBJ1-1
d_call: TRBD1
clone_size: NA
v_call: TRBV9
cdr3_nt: TGTGCCAGCAGCGTAGATTACCCAGGGGGGATGAACACTGAAGCTTTCTTT
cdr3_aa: CASSVDYPGGMNTEAFF

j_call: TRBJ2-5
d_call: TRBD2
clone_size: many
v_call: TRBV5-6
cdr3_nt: TGTGCCAGCAGCTTTGTAGCGGGAACGGAGACCCAGTACTTC
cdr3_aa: CASSFVAGTETQYF

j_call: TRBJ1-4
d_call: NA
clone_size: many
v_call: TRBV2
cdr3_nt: TGTGCCAGCAGTTATATAGGGACGACATGGGATGGAAAACTGTTTTTT
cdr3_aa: CASSYIGTTWDGKLFF

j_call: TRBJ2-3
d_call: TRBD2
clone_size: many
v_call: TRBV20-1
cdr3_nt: TGCAGTCCGCCGGGACTAGCGGGAGAGACGCAGTATTTT
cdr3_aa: CSPPGLAGETQYF

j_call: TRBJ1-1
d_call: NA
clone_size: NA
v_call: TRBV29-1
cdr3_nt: TGCAGCGTCGAGGTTGGGTTTGGCACTGAAGCTTTCTTT
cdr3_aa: CSVEVGFGTEAFF

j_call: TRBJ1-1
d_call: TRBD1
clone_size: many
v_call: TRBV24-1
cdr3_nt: TGTGCCACCAGTGATAACAGGGGGATGGCTGAAGCTTTCTTT
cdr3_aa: CATSDNRGMAEAFF

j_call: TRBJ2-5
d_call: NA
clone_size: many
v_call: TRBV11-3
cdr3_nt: TGTGCCAGCAGCTTGTTGGAGACCCAGTACTTC
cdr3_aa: CASSLLETQYF

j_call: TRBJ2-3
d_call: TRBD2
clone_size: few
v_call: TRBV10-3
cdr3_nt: TGTGCCATCAGGCTAGCGGGAAGAACAGATACGCAGTATTTT
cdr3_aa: CAIRLAGRTDTQYF

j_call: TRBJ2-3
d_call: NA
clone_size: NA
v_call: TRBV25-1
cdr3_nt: TGTGCCAGCAGTGAATTCTGGCGGCCGGGTCCTCTTAGCACAGATACGCAGTATTTT
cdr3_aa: CASSEFWRPGPLSTDTQYF

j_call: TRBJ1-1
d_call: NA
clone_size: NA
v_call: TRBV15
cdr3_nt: TGTGCCACCAGCAGAGATCTACCGGGACCGACGAACACTGAAGCTTTCTTT
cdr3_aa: CATSRDLPGPTNTEAFF

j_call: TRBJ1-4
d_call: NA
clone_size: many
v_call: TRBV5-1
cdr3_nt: TGCGCCAGCAGCCTCCGGGGCTATAATGAAAAACTGTTTTTT
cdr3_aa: CASSLRGYNEKLFF

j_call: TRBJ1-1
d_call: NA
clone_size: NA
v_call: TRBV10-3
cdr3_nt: TGTGCCATCATAGGGGAGGACAGTATGAACACTGAAGCTTTCTTT
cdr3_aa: CAIIGEDSMNTEAFF

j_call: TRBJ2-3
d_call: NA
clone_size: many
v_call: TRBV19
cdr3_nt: TGTGCCAGTAGTATAGGTCTGGCCCGGGATACGCAGTATTTT
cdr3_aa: CASSIGLARDTQYF

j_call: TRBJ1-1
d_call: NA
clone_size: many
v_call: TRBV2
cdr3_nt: TGTGCCAGAGGGGTAGCAGGACTATACACTGAAGCTTTCTTT
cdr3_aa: CARGVAGLYTEAFF

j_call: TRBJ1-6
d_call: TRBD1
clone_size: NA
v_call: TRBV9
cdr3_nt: TGTGCCAGCACCCAGACAGGGGTGAATTCACCCCTCCACTTT
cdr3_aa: CASTQTGVNSPLHF

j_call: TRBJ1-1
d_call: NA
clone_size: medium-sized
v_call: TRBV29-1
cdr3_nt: TGCAGCGCCCTGGCCTGGACTGAAGCTTTCTTT
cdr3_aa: CSALAWTEAFF